These 18 T cell receptor beta chains came from one sample sequenced in a study of cytomegalovirus exposure and HLA in healthy donors listed by TCRdb under 2017. Libraries were prepared through the immunoSEQ multiplex PCR assay. The multiplex PCR relied on a mix of 60 forward primers for TCR Vbeta segments and 13 reverse primers for TCR Jbeta segments. The source is immuneACCESS, and TCRdb retained only in-frame sequences with V and J called. Part of the clones is not carried over; for the studies checked, unresolved V genes explain less than half of this, and the remainder is unexplained. Across this sample there are some 110,000 clones, with around 80% seen only once. About 5.7% of the sample rests with the top ten. The sequenced material came from PBMCs. These receptors all come from a young woman in good health and CMV-seropositive.

This clone was counted a few times. The rearrangement links TRBV5-7 to TRBJ2-3, with D possibly matching TRBD1 (5 bases). TRBV5-7 is an open reading frame, and its role is uncertain. V was cut by 2 bases and J by 0 bases, with 19 bases left in between. The CDR3 has 18 residues. The CDR3 reads CASSFQGQSTGSTDTQYF. Written as DNA, the CDR3 is TGTGCCAGCAGCTTCCAGGGTCAATCGACTGGCAGCACAGATACGCAGTATTTT.

The chain has TRBV6-1 and TRBJ2-1; D is uncertain. Trimming shortened V by 5 bases and J by 8 bases, and 16 bases separated the two germline ends. The CDR3 is 14 amino acids. In germline, CDR1 is MNHNS, CDR2 SASEGT. CDR3 bases: TGTGCCAGCAGTAGCGCCAATCGACGGGATGAGCAGTTCTTC. It codes for CASSSANRRDEQFF.

This clone was seen a handful of times. This rearrangement joins TRBV10-1 to TRBJ2-3, with 9 bases that match TRBD2. CDR3 length equals 16 residues. In germline, CDR1 is WNHNN, CDR2 SYGVQD (reference sequence). V was pared by 3 bases and J by 2 bases, with 6 bases of the junction left unmatched. The DNA for the CDR3 is TGCGCCAGCAGTGATAAGGCTAGCGGGAACACAGATACGCAGTATTTT. This codes for CASSDKASGNTDTQYF.

This chain connects TRBV19 to TRBJ2-1; TRBD2 agrees at 12 bases. Germline-derived CDR1 and CDR2 are LNHDA and SQIVND (reference sequence). The length of the CDR3 is 14 residues. Losses at the gene ends were 9 bases for V and 8 bases for J; bases not matched to a gene: 8. The CDR3, as DNA: TGTGCCAGCCGGACTAGCGGGAATTTCGATGAGCAGTTCTTC. This sequence encodes CASRTSGNFDEQFF.

This clone has a single count. V gene TRBV6-6 combines with J gene TRBJ1-1; maybe TRBD1 (6 bases). This CDR3 is 12 amino acids long. The V gene lost 7 bases and the J gene lost 11 bases, with 17 bases spanning the gap. The germline CDR1 and CDR2 sequences are MNHNY and SVGAGI (reference sequence). CDR3 DNA sequence: TGTGCCAGCAACACACCGGGACATCCGGCTTTCTTT. As protein: CASNTPGHPAFF.

The rearrangement links TRBV5-1 to TRBJ2-1, with 11 positions matching TRBD2. V shed 3 bases and J 3 bases; nucleotides not matched to a gene: 8. This CDR3 spans 17 amino acids. In germline, CDR1 is SGHRS, CDR2 YFSETQ. CDR3 sequence reads: CASSSPGGLAVYNEQFF. The DNA of the CDR3 is TGCGCCAGCAGCTCCCCGGGGGGACTAGCGGTCTACAATGAGCAGTTCTTC.

The rearrangement uses TRBV5-4 and TRBJ2-7; a possible D gene is TRBD1 (6 bases). CDR3 length: 15 residues. The germline V gene has CDR1 SGHNT and CDR2 YYREEE (reference sequence). The ends were cut back, 4 bases at V and 1 base at J, with 15 bases in the middle. This CDR3 is CASSTQGFGSYEQYF. The DNA of the CDR3 is TGTGCCAGCAGCACACAGGGTTTCGGGTCCTACGAGCAGTACTTC.

The chain recombines TRBV19 with TRBJ2-5; 8 bases fit TRBD1. Trimming at V came to 2 bases and at J to 6 bases, leaving 8 bases not matched to a gene. The CDR3 totals 15 residues. Germline values: CDR1 LNHDA, CDR2 SQIVND (reference sequence). The CDR3 here is CASSISQGAIQTQYF. The CDR3 bases are TGTGCCAGTAGTATAAGCCAGGGGGCGATTCAGACCCAGTACTTC.

V usage is TRBV6-6 and J usage is TRBJ1-2, with 9 positions matching TRBD1. CDR3 size: 15 residues. Germline V lookup: CDR1 MNHNY, CDR2 SVGAGI (reference sequence). V shed 2 bases, J shed 2 bases, and the junction held 3 bases outside the gene matches. The CDR3 DNA reads TGTGCCAGCAGTTACGGGACAGGGTACAACTATGGCTACACCTTC. It yields the protein CASSYGTGYNYGYTF.

Concerning this clone: As the CDR3 is not closed by the conserved phenylalanine or tryptophan, this likely results from a read error. The V call is TRBV25-1, the J call TRBJ1-4; the match to TRBD1 covers 11 bases. Per germline, CDR1 MGHDK and CDR2 SYGVNS. The CDR3 contains 17 residues. The J segment lost 1 base and the V segment lost 6 bases, leaving 7 bases of the junction unmatched. The CDR3 loop reads CASSTRDRGKTNEKLFV. The CDR3 DNA reads as TGTGCCAGCAGCACACGGGACAGGGGGAAAACTAATGAAAAACTGTTTGTT.

This clone appeared a few times. The chain couples TRBV4-1 to TRBJ2-6; perhaps TRBD1 as D (6 bases). The V gene's germline CDR1 is MGHRA and CDR2 YSYEKL. V shed 5 bases and J shed 4 bases, with 15 bases lying between them. The CDR3 has 16 residues. The CDR3 reads CASSTNRDSGANVLTF. The DNA for the CDR3 is TGCGCCAGCAGCACAAACAGGGATTCCGGGGCCAACGTCCTGACTTTC.

This clone was recorded a few times. The genes are TRBV4-1 and TRBJ2-1, with 9 bases that match TRBD2. The CDR3 consists of 15 residues. The ends lost 5 bases at V and 3 bases at J; junction bases unmatched: 5. CDR1 MGHRA and CDR2 YSYEKL come from the germline V gene. The CDR3 here is CASSGAGGGYNEQFF. CDR3 in DNA: TGCGCCAGCAGCGGGGCGGGAGGGGGCTACAATGAGCAGTTCTTC.

The chain combines TRBV30 with TRBJ1-2, with 8 bases identical to TRBD1. Germline trimming cut 3 bases from V and 5 bases from J; bases unmatched to any gene: 5. The germline CDR1 and CDR2 sequences are GTSNPN and SVGIG (reference sequence). The CDR3 length is 13 residues. The CDR3 nucleotides read TGTGCCTGGAGCTCTAGGACAGGGTATGGCTACACCTTC. Translation gives CAWSSRTGYGYTF.

The chain links TRBV25-1 to TRBJ1-5; tentatively, D is TRBD1 (5 bases). Trimming cost V 5 bases and J 7 bases, with 15 bases left between them. The CDR3 length is 14 residues. Per the germline V gene, CDR1 is MGHDK and CDR2 is SYGVNS. CDR3 sequence: CASSRRERGQPQHF. The CDR3 bases are TGTGCCAGCAGTAGGAGGGAGCGGGGCCAGCCCCAGCATTTT.

In its sample, this clone was seen a few times. As DNA, the CDR3 is TGTGCCAGCAGTGAGAGGAGGGAGACAGACACCGGGGAGCTGTTTTTT. Encoded protein: CASSERRETDTGELFF. The J gene is TRBJ2-2, the V gene TRBV6-4; TRBD2 might be the D (6 bases). The CDR3 loop spans 16 amino acids. V shed 3 bases and J shed 3 bases, with 14 bases lying between them. Germline CDR1 is MRHNA and CDR2 is SNTAGT.

V gene TRBV5-1 combines with J gene TRBJ2-3; 7 bases fit TRBD2. The CDR3 consists of 15 residues. J was trimmed by 1 base and V by 0 bases; bases with no gene match: 2. From germline, CDR1 is SGHRS and CDR2 YFSETQ. The CDR3 region has the DNA TGCGCCAGCAGCTTGGGCGGGAGTGGCACAGATACGCAGTATTTT. Its translation is CASSLGGSGTDTQYF.

This chain uses TRBV4-1 with TRBJ2-5, with no clear D. The CDR3 consists of 15 residues. V shed 0 bases and J shed 5 bases, with 13 bases lying between them. Germline lookup yields CDR1 MGHRA and CDR2 YSYEKL. The CDR3 bases are TGCGCCAGCAGCCAAGATAAGAGCCGAAGCGAGACCCAGTACTTC. It encodes CASSQDKSRSETQYF.

This clone was seen more than once but under ten times. V is TRBV7-3 and J is TRBJ2-5, with D tentatively TRBD1 (6 bases). Between the trimmed V and J ends, which lost 4 bases and 4 bases, there was a span of 13 bases. This CDR3 is 14 amino acids long. Germline V gives CDR1 SGHTA, CDR2 FQGTGA. In DNA, the CDR3 is TGTGCCAGCAGCTCCACAGGGTCTGGAGAGACCCAGTACTTC. Its translation is CASSSTGSGETQYF. Using reference TRBV7-3 and TRBJ2-5 for the parts outside the CDR3, the full variable domain is GAGVSQTPSNKVTEKGKYVELRCDPISGHTALYWYRQSLGQGPEFLIYFQGTGAADDSGLPNDRFFAVRPEGSVSTLKIQRTERGDSAVYLCASSSTGSGETQYFGPGTRLLVL.